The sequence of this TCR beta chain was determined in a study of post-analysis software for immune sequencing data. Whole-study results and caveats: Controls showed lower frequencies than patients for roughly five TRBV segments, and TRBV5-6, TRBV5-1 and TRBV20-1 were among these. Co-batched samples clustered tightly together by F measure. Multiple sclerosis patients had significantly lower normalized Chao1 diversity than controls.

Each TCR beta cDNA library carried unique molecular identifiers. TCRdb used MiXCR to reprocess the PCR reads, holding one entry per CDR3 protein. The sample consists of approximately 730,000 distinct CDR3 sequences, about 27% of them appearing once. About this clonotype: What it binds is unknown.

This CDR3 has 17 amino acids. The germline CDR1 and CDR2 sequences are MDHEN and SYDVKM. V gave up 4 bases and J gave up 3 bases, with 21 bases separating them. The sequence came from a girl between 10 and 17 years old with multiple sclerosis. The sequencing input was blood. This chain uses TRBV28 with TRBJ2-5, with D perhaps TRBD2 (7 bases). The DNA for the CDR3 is TGTGCCAGCAGTTCCGGGGGCGGGGGTATCATTAAAGAGACCCAGTACTTC. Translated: CASSSGGGGIIKETQYF. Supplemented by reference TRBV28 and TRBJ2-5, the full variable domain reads DVKVTQSSRYLVKRTGEKVFLECVQDMDHENMFWYRQDPGLGLRLIYFSYDVKMKEKGDIPEGYSVSREKKERFSLILESASTNQTSMYLCASSSGGGGIIKETQYFGPGTRLLVL.